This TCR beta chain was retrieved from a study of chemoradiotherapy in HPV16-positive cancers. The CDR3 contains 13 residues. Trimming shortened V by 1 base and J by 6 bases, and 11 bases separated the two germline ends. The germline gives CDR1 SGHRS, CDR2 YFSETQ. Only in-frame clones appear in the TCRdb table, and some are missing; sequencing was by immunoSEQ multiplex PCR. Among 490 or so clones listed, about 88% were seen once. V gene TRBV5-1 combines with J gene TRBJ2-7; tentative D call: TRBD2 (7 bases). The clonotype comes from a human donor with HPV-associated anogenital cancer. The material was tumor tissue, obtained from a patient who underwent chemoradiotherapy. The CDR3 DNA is TGCGCCAGCAGCTTGTTGGGGGGGCGCGAGCAGTACTTC. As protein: CASSLLGGREQYF.